This TCR beta chain was retrieved from a study of regulatory T cells in long-lasting Graves disease. This clonotype was picked up many times. Its target is unknown. Germline assignment: CDR1 MDHEN and CDR2 SYDVKM. V lost 4 bases to trimming and J lost 8 bases; unmatched junction nucleotides: 8. There are 15 residues in the CDR3. The time point is: newly diagnosed GD, antithyroid drugs for less than 3 months. Extracted PBMC RNA gave rise to the TCR library. The TCR beta library used iRepertoire HTBI primers with Arm-PCR amplification of CDR3. TCRdb passed the multiplex PCR reads through MiXCR, listing each CDR3 protein once. The data hold about 200,000 distinct CDR3 sequences, with roughly a fifth observed a single time. Study conclusions and caveats: Samples came from peripheral blood alone, without thyroid tissue.

The same sample was also used in a study of T cells in Graves' hyperthyroidism and ophthalmopathy. That study reports: Any patient presenting with uncontrolled infection, other autoimmune disease, pregnancy or lactation was left out. A median about 6 months before onset, the model predicted ophthalmopathy.

The sequence derives from a woman in her thirties with Graves disease. The rearrangement joins TRBV28 to TRBJ1-6; 7 bases agree with TRBD1. The specimen comprised peripheral blood mononuclear cells (PBMCs), sampled at new diagnosis, from a patient treated with antithyroid drugs. The CDR3 spells CASSSLTGRDSPLHF. DNA of the CDR3: TGTGCCAGCAGTTCCCTGACAGGGAGGGATTCACCCCTCCACTTT.